These 14 T cell receptor beta chains originate from one sample sequenced in a study of neoadjuvant anti-PD-1 for oral cavity cancer. Data came from immunoSEQ multiplex PCR; TCRdb stores just in-frame clones and leaves some out. The sample carries more than 11,000 clones, roughly 70% recorded once. This sample's time point: after neoadjuvant nivolumab, at surgical resection. This sample comprised PBMCs, obtained after nivolumab (anti-PD-1) treatment. These receptors were obtained from a person aged 35-79 years with oral cavity squamous cell carcinoma.

This chain uses TRBV7-9 with TRBJ1-5; D not certain. The ends were cut back, 1 base at V and 2 bases at J, with 9 bases in the middle. Germline CDR1 is SEHNR and CDR2 is FQNEAQ (reference sequence). The CDR3 extends over 15 amino acids. This CDR3 is CASSLGADGNQPQHF. CDR3 sequence (DNA): TGTGCCAGCAGCTTAGGGGCGGATGGCAATCAGCCCCAGCATTTT. The whole variable domain, filled in from reference TRBV7-9 and TRBJ1-5, reads DTGVSQNPRHKITKRGQNVTFRCDPISEHNRLYWYRQTLGQGPEFLTYFQNEAQLEKSRLLSDRFSAERPKGSFSTLEIQRTEQGDSAMYLCASSLGADGNQPQHFGDGTRLSIL.

This rearrangement joins TRBV14 to TRBJ2-1; tentative D call: TRBD1 (6 bases). Trimming removed 3 bases at V and 2 bases at J, with 11 bases between. The CDR3 is 15 amino acids. Germline V gives CDR1 SGHDN, CDR2 FVKESK. CDR3 region: CASSHKDRAYNEQFF. In DNA form, the CDR3 reads TGTGCCAGCAGCCATAAGGACAGAGCCTACAATGAGCAGTTCTTC.

The rearrangement links TRBV10-1 to TRBJ1-5, with D hard to call. Looked up from germline, CDR1 is WNHNN and CDR2 is SYGVQD (reference sequence). Between the trimmed V and J ends, which lost 10 bases and 6 bases, there was a span of 16 bases. The CDR3 covers 13 residues. The CDR3 reads CAISWSWCQPQHF. Written as DNA, the CDR3 is TGCGCCATCTCCTGGTCTTGGTGTCAGCCCCAGCATTTT.

The gene calls are TRBV29-1 and TRBJ2-2; 9 bases are a match to TRBD2. Looked up from germline, CDR1 is SQVTM and CDR2 is ANQGSEA. The J segment lost 1 base and the V segment lost 7 bases, leaving 7 bases of the junction unmatched. The CDR3 totals 15 residues. CDR3 residues: CSGDLAGLNTGELFF. The DNA for the CDR3 is TGCAGCGGAGATCTAGCGGGACTGAACACCGGGGAGCTGTTTTTT.

J is TRBJ2-1 and V is TRBV30; D is possibly TRBD2 (6 bases). V was clipped by 4 bases and J by 2 bases, with 9 bases between them. This CDR3 has 13 residues. Germline CDR1 reads GTSNPN; CDR2 reads SVGIG (reference sequence). The CDR3 is CAWISGAYNEQFF. In nucleotides, the CDR3 is TGTGCCTGGATTAGCGGAGCCTACAATGAGCAGTTCTTC.

The chain joins TRBV6-5 to TRBJ1-2, with 7 bases aligning to TRBD1. Germline trimming cut 2 bases from V and 4 bases from J; bases unmatched to any gene: 10. The CDR3 is 16 residues long. Germline CDR1 reads MNHEY; CDR2 reads SVGAGI. The CDR3 is CASSYGGGQLIYGYTF. Written as DNA, the CDR3 is TGTGCCAGCAGTTACGGGGGGGGACAGCTAATCTATGGCTACACCTTC.

This clone came up a few times. The CDR3 protein is CASTPGDLNYGYTF. DNA of the CDR3: TGTGCCAGTACTCCCGGGGACCTAAACTATGGCTACACCTTC. This sequence joins TRBV19 and TRBJ1-2; weak D call: TRBD1 (5 bases). Trimming removed 7 bases from V and 2 bases from J, with 14 bases in between. This CDR3 spans 14 amino acids. Germline V gives CDR1 LNHDA, CDR2 SQIVND (reference sequence).

The count of this clone is one. J is TRBJ2-7 and V is TRBV5-8, with D tentatively TRBD1 (6 bases). In germline, CDR1 is SGHTS, CDR2 YDEGEE. The CDR3 is 14 residues long. V dropped 0 bases and J dropped 4 bases, with 11 bases sitting between them. CDR3 nucleotides: TGTGCCAGCAGCTTGGAGGGTCAGGGGTACGAGCAGTACTTC. Translated: CASSLEGQGYEQYF.

This chain connects TRBV4-1 to TRBJ1-4, with 7 positions matching TRBD1. The CDR3 is made up of 14 amino acids. The V segment lost 3 bases and the J segment 8 bases; nucleotides outside the gene matches: 6. The germline V gene has CDR1 MGHRA and CDR2 YSYEKL. CDR3 nucleotide sequence: TGCGCCAGCAGCCATACAGGGGAGGGGGAAAAACTGTTTTTT. This encodes CASSHTGEGEKLFF.

The CDR3: CASRTTGTGVSGANVLTF. In nucleotides, the CDR3 is TGCGCCAGCAGGACAACCGGGACAGGGGTTTCTGGGGCCAACGTCCTGACTTTC. V and J are TRBV5-1 and TRBJ2-6; 10 bases fit TRBD1. V trimming: 5 bases; J trimming: 1 base; junction bases outside the gene matches: 9. The CDR3 is made up of 18 amino acids. The V gene's germline CDR1 is SGHRS and CDR2 YFSETQ. Looking up the rest from reference TRBV5-1 and TRBJ2-6 gives the full variable domain: KAGVTQTPRYLIKTRGQQVTLSCSPISGHRSVSWYQQTPGQGLQFLFEYFSETQRNKGNFPGRFSGRQFSNSRSEMNVSTLELGDSALYLCASRTTGTGVSGANVLTFGAGSRLTVL.

This sequence joins TRBV4-1 and TRBJ2-7, with TRBD2 identical over 8 bases. The V segment lost 7 bases and the J segment 0 bases; nucleotides outside the gene matches: 5. Germline CDR1 MGHRA, CDR2 YSYEKL. The CDR3 contains 14 residues. CDR3 in amino acids: CASTPGTSSYEQYF. As DNA, the CDR3 is TGCGCCAGCACCCCCGGGACTAGCTCCTACGAGCAGTACTTC.

This chain connects TRBV7-2 to TRBJ2-1; unclear D gene. Germline loops: CDR1 SGHTA, CDR2 FQGNSA. This CDR3 contains 13 residues. Trimming pared 5 bases from V and 9 bases from J, leaving 14 bases between. The CDR3 DNA sequence: TGTGCCAGCAGCAGTGGGGTAAGTCCTGAGCAGTTCTTC. Translated, it gives CASSSGVSPEQFF.

The chain links TRBV6-5 to TRBJ1-2; 7 nucleotides match TRBD1. The CDR3 is 16 residues long. The V segment lost 1 base and the J segment 4 bases; nucleotides outside the gene matches: 9. Per the germline V gene, CDR1 is MNHEY and CDR2 is SVGAGI. CDR3 DNA: TGTGCCAGCAGTTACTTGCGGACAGGAGGGGGCTATGGCTACACCTTC. This translates into CASSYLRTGGGYGYTF.

This clone appeared once. The chain employs TRBV7-8 and TRBJ2-1, with 8 nucleotides matching TRBD2. Germline values: CDR1 SGHVS, CDR2 FQNEAQ. CDR3 length: 17 residues. V shed 2 bases and J 5 bases; nucleotides not matched to a gene: 11. Written as DNA, the CDR3 is TGTGCCAGCAGCTTATCGCGCGTCTTAGCGGGACACAATGAGCAGTTCTTC. This translates into CASSLSRVLAGHNEQFF.